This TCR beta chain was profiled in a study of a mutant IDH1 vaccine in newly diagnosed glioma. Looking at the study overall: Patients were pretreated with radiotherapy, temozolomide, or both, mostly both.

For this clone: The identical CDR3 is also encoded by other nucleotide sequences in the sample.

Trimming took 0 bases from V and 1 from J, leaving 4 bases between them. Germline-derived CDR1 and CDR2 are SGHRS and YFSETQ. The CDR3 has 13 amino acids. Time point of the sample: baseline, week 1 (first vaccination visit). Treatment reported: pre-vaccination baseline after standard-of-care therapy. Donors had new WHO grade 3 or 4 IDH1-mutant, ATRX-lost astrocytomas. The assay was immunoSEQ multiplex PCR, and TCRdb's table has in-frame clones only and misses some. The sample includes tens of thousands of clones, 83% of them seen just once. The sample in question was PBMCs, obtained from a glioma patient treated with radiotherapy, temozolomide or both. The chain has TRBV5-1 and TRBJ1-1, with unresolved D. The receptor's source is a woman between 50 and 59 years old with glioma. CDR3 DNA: TGCGCCAGCAGCTTGGGGGGGAACACTGAAGCTTTCTTT. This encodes CASSLGGNTEAFF.